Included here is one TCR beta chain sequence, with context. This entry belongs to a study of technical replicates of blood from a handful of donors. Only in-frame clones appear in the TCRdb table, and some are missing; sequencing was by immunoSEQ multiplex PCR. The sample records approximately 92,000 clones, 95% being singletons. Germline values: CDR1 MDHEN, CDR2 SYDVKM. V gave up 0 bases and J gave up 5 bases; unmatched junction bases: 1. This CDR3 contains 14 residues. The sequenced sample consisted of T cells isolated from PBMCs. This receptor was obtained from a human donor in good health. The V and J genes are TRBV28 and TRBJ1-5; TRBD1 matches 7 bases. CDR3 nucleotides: TGTGCCAGCAGTTTATGGGGACAGTATCAGCCCCAGCATTTT. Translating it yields CASSLWGQYQPQHF. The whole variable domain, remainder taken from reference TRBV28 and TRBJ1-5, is DVKVTQSSRYLVKRTGEKVFLECVQDMDHENMFWYRQDPGLGLRLIYFSYDVKMKEKGDIPEGYSVSREKKERFSLILESASTNQTSMYLCASSLWGQYQPQHFGDGTRLSIL.